The 2 T cell receptor beta chains presented below share a single source sample, sequenced in a study of T cell responses to AZD1222 COVID-19 vaccine. Repertoires were generated with immunoSEQ multiplex PCR, while TCRdb's copy carries only in-frame clones and drops some. The table lists approximately 110,000 clones, nearly 90% of them singletons, with around 2.3% in the top ten. The material sequenced was peripheral blood, taken 28 days after the second AZD1222 dose. The source of these receptors is an adult who received the AZD1222 COVID-19 vaccine.

CDR3 loop: CASSPQKRETETQYF. The CDR3 DNA sequence: TGTGCCAGCTCACCACAAAAGCGGGAGACAGAGACCCAGTACTTC. The chain recombines TRBV18 with TRBJ2-5; 8 nucleotides line up with TRBD2. CDR1 KGHSH and CDR2 LQKENI come from the germline V gene. This CDR3 region has 15 residues. With 1 base clipped from V and 4 bases from J, the junction kept 5 bases outside the gene matches. Together with reference TRBV18 and TRBJ2-5, the CDR3 gives the full variable domain: NAGVMQNPRHLVRRRGQEARLRCSPMKGHSHVYWYRQLPEEGLKFMVYLQKENIIDESGMPKERFSAEFPKEGPSILRIQQVVRGDSAAYFCASSPQKRETETQYFGPGTRLLVL.

The chain links TRBV27 to TRBJ1-1; 9 bases map to TRBD1. The germline CDR1 and CDR2 sequences are MNHEY and SMNVEV (reference sequence). The CDR3 length is 16 residues. The V segment lost 5 bases and the J segment 2 bases; nucleotides outside the gene matches: 9. The CDR3 DNA follows: TGTGCCAGCAGTGGAAGGACAGGGGTTATCAACACTGAAGCTTTCTTT. Translating gives CASSGRTGVINTEAFF.